This TCR beta chain derives from a study of post-analysis software for immune sequencing data. cDNA libraries of TCR beta carried unique molecular identifiers. Using its own MiXCR run on the PCR reads, TCRdb lists one record per CDR3 protein. The table includes roughly 800,000 distinct CDR3 sequences, roughly 50% detected once. Germline CDR1 reads SGHTA; CDR2 reads FQGNSA. Trimming shortened V by 5 bases and J by 0 bases, and 11 bases separated the two germline ends. CDR3 length: 14 residues. Findings and limits, study-wide: Comparison of patients with controls showed five TRBV segments more frequent in patients, TRBV5-6, TRBV5-1 and TRBV20-1 among them.

This clonotype was counted between two and nine times. What it binds is not known. The V and J genes are TRBV7-2 and TRBJ2-7; D is possibly TRBD1 (5 bases). The clonotype originates from a girl aged 5 to 17 with multiple sclerosis. Material: blood. The CDR3 coding sequence is TGTGCCAGCAGCACCCAGGGTAGCTCCTACGAGCAGTACTTC. Residues: CASSTQGSSYEQYF.